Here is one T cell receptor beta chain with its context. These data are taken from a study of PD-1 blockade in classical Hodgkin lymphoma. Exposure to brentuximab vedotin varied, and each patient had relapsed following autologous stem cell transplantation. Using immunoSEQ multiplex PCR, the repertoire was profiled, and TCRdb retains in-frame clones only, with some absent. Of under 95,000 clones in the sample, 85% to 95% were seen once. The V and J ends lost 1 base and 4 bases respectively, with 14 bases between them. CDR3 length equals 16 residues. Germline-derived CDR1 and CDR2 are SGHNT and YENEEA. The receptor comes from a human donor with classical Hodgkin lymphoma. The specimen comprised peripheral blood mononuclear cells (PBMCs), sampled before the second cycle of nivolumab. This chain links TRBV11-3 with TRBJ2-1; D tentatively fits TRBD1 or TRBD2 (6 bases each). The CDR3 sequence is CASSLATDSGYNEQFF. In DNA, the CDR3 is TGTGCCAGCAGCTTAGCCACGGACAGCGGGTACAATGAGCAGTTCTTC.